The 25 T cell receptor beta chains given below trace back to one sample, sequenced in a study of OX40 agonist ivuxolimab in advanced cancers. The library was obtained by the immunoSEQ multiplex PCR assay. This is the immuneACCESS table as TCRdb keeps it, with only in-frame sequences that have V and J called. A part of the clones is gone; compared with another copy, unresolved V genes explain less than half, and the rest is unexplained. In all, the sample holds approximately 92,000 clones, and approximately 80% of those were seen once. The ten biggest clones cover roughly 5% of the sample. Sequencing was performed on CD4+ or CD8+ T cells sorted from blood, taken in a trial of the OX40 agonist ivuxolimab. All receptors derive from an adult with an advanced solid tumor such as melanoma, head and neck, liver or kidney cancer.

This clone was counted only a few times. The V gene is TRBV7-6, the J gene TRBJ2-5; 8 bases align to TRBD2. The V gene end was trimmed by 5 bases and the J gene end by 0 bases; junction bases not matched to a gene: 8. Germline CDR1 reads SGHVS; CDR2 reads FNYEAQ. This CDR3 spans 16 amino acids. This CDR3 is CASSPSSGPYQETQYF. The CDR3 region has the DNA TGTGCCAGCAGCCCCTCTAGCGGGCCTTACCAAGAGACCCAGTACTTC.

The chain joins TRBV2 to TRBJ2-7, with D possibly matching TRBD1 (6 bases). This CDR3 region has 14 residues. Trimming stripped 10 bases from V and 0 bases from J, with 16 bases between. Germline CDR1 SNHLY, CDR2 FYNNEI. The CDR3 protein is CAKQAGTSSYEQYF. The CDR3 DNA follows: TGTGCCAAGCAAGCCGGGACAAGCTCCTACGAGCAGTACTTC.

The CDR3 coding sequence is TGCGCCAGCAGCTATAAAGTGCCCCAGCATTTT. Protein product: CASSYKVPQHF. The V call is TRBV5-1, the J call TRBJ1-5; D is uncertain. Trimming shortened V by 3 bases and J by 9 bases, and 7 bases separated the two germline ends. From germline, CDR1 is SGHRS and CDR2 YFSETQ. The CDR3 is 11 residues long.

V usage is TRBV4-2 and J usage is TRBJ2-7, with 13 nucleotides matching TRBD2. Losses at the gene ends were 1 base for V and 2 bases for J; bases not matched to a gene: 2. Germline V gene sequence: CDR1 LGHNA, CDR2 YNFKEQ. This CDR3 is built from 16 residues. The CDR3 loop reads CASSQGGLAGAYEQYF. As DNA, the CDR3 is TGTGCCAGCAGCCAAGGAGGACTAGCGGGAGCCTACGAGCAGTACTTC.

The rearrangement links TRBV2 to TRBJ2-7; 9 nucleotides align to TRBD1. V dropped 5 bases and J dropped 5; count of bases not matched to a gene: 10. The CDR3 extends over 15 amino acids. Germline V CDR1 and CDR2: SNHLY, FYNNEI. CDR3 sequence: CASSRTGQGFNEQYF. The CDR3 DNA is TGTGCCAGCAGTAGGACCGGACAGGGGTTCAACGAGCAGTACTTC.

The chain carries TRBV7-6 and TRBJ1-6; D may be TRBD1 (5 bases). The CDR3 totals 14 residues. Germline V CDR1 and CDR2: SGHVS, FNYEAQ. Trimming pared 5 bases from V and 4 bases from J, leaving 9 bases between. The CDR3 here is CASSSREYNSPLHF. The CDR3 DNA follows: TGTGCCAGCAGCAGCAGGGAGTATAATTCACCCCTCCACTTT.

This chain connects TRBV19 to TRBJ1-4, with 8 bases aligning to TRBD1. The V segment lost 4 bases and the J segment 6 bases; nucleotides outside the gene matches: 7. The CDR3 is 15 residues long. CDR1 and CDR2 from the germline V gene are LNHDA and SQIVND (reference sequence). This CDR3 reads CASSSGSGGDEKLFF. CDR3 DNA sequence: TGTGCCAGTAGTAGCGGATCAGGGGGCGATGAAAAACTGTTTTTT.

The rearrangement uses TRBV10-1 and TRBJ2-2; TRBD2 agrees at 13 bases. Germline assignment: CDR1 WNHNN and CDR2 SYGVQD (reference sequence). Trimming cost V 7 bases and J 5 bases; bases outside gene matches: 4. The CDR3 spans 15 residues. The CDR3 DNA is TGCGCCAGCACCGGGGGACTAGCGGGGACCGGGGAGCTGTTTTTT. Amino acids: CASTGGLAGTGELFF.

This rearrangement joins TRBV5-1 to TRBJ1-1; no clear D gene. The V gene's germline CDR1 is SGHRS and CDR2 YFSETQ. The CDR3 runs to 14 residues. With 1 base removed from V and 0 bases from J, the gap between germline ends came to 7 bases. This chain's CDR3 is CASSLPTVNTEAFF. As DNA, the CDR3 is TGCGCCAGCAGCTTGCCCACAGTGAACACTGAAGCTTTCTTT.

In this sample, this clone turned up a few times. The V and J genes are TRBV9 and TRBJ2-3; no clear D. The CDR3 length is 14 residues. Germline CDR1 and CDR2: SGDLS and YYNGEE. V lost 0 bases, J lost 4 bases, and 9 bases lay in between. CDR3 coding DNA: TGTGCCAGCAGCGTAGGGGTGGGCCCAGATACGCAGTATTTT. It specifies CASSVGVGPDTQYF.

This sequence joins TRBV5-6 and TRBJ2-1; tentatively, D is TRBD2 (6 bases). Germline assignment: CDR1 SGHDT and CDR2 YYEEEE. The V end was cut by 7 bases, the J end by 2 bases, with 7 bases between. There are 12 residues in the CDR3. As DNA, the CDR3 is TGTGCCAGCGGCGGGACCTACAATGAGCAGTTCTTC. Translated: CASGGTYNEQFF.

The chain uses TRBV7-2 and TRBJ2-3, with a possible D match to TRBD1 (7 bases). The V gene's germline CDR1 is SGHTA and CDR2 FQGNSA. This CDR3 is built from 16 residues. Trimming took 5 bases from V and 4 from J, leaving 19 bases between them. CDR3 sequence (DNA): TGTGCCAGCAGCCAAAGGGGGCGTCCGGGGGCAGATACGCAGTATTTT. Translation: CASSQRGRPGADTQYF.

CDR3 sequence reads: CASGFARSSGSYNEQFF. CDR3 coding DNA: TGTGCTAGTGGTTTTGCAAGGTCTAGCGGGTCCTACAATGAGCAGTTCTTC. The chain uses TRBV12-5 and TRBJ2-1, with 8 bases that match TRBD2. Trimming took 3 bases from V and 1 from J; bases not matched to a gene: 8. CDR1 and CDR2 from the germline V gene are LGHNT and FRNRAP. The CDR3 runs to 17 residues.

V usage is TRBV7-2 and J usage is TRBJ1-4, with 10 bases lining up with TRBD1. Germline V lookup: CDR1 SGHTA, CDR2 FQGNSA. V shed 1 base, J shed 13 bases, and the junction held 9 bases outside the gene matches. This CDR3 has 15 residues. The DNA for the CDR3 is TGTGCCAGCAGCTTAGGTTACCTTGGGGACAGGGGACTGTTTTTT. Translating gives CASSLGYLGDRGLFF.

This sequence joins TRBV27 and TRBJ2-3; weak D call: TRBD1 (6 bases). This CDR3 spans 18 amino acids. CDR1 is MNHEY, CDR2 SMNVEV, per germline (reference sequence). The V end was cut by 1 base, the J end by 1 base, with 18 bases between. CDR3 loop: CASSLWPPTGLRTDTQYF. As DNA, the CDR3 is TGTGCCAGCAGTTTATGGCCACCTACAGGGCTCCGCACAGATACGCAGTATTTT.

The J gene is TRBJ2-1, the V gene TRBV29-1; TRBD2 matches 14 bases. Germline assignment: CDR1 SQVTM and CDR2 ANQGSEA. This CDR3 has 17 residues. Trimming at V came to 5 bases and at J to 6 bases, leaving 12 bases not matched to a gene. The CDR3 loop is CSVRGETTSGRGNEQFF. DNA of the CDR3: TGCAGCGTTAGGGGGGAGACGACTAGCGGGAGGGGCAATGAGCAGTTCTTC.

J is TRBJ2-7 and V is TRBV30, with TRBD2 matching 9 bases. With V trimmed by 4 bases and J by 0 bases, 7 bases remained unmatched. In germline, CDR1 is GTSNPN, CDR2 SVGIG (reference sequence). This CDR3 is 15 amino acids long. CDR3 sequence reads: CAWTMGTSLSYEQYF. As DNA, the CDR3 is TGTGCCTGGACCATGGGGACTAGCCTCTCCTACGAGCAGTACTTC.

This clone was detected only a few times. The chain is built from TRBV27 and TRBJ1-5; 7 positions agree with TRBD1. The CDR3 totals 16 residues. Germline CDR1 MNHEY, CDR2 SMNVEV (reference sequence). V gave up 5 bases and J gave up 3 bases; unmatched junction bases: 10. The CDR3 DNA sequence: TGTGCCAGCAGTAGATACAGGGGAAATAACAATCAGCCCCAGCATTTT. Protein sequence: CASSRYRGNNNQPQHF.

The chain combines TRBV5-6 with TRBJ1-5, with a tentative D call TRBD1 (6 bases). V lost 0 bases to trimming and J lost 6 bases, with 13 bases between them. The CDR3 is 15 residues long. Germline V CDR1 and CDR2: SGHDT, YYEEEE. The CDR3 here is CASSLGGAAGQPQHF. The CDR3, as DNA: TGTGCCAGCAGCTTGGGGGGGGCAGCCGGTCAGCCCCAGCATTTT.

V gene TRBV11-2 combines with J gene TRBJ1-1; 8 bases align to TRBD1. The germline V gene encodes CDR1 SGHAT and CDR2 FQNNGV. The CDR3 runs 14 residues. The junction had 2 bases not matched to a gene; V was cut back by 4 bases and J by 1 base. CDR3 sequence reads: CASSYRGGNTEAFF. CDR3 in DNA: TGTGCCAGCAGCTACAGGGGGGGGAACACTGAAGCTTTCTTT. The whole variable domain, filled in from reference TRBV11-2 and TRBJ1-1, reads EAGVAQSPRYKIIEKRQSVAFWCNPISGHATLYWYQQILGQGPKLLIQFQNNGVVDDSQLPKDRFSAERLKGVDSTLKIQPAKLEDSAVYLCASSYRGGNTEAFFGQGTRLTVV.

This sequence joins TRBV4-3 and TRBJ1-2, with D perhaps TRBD1 (5 bases). Between the trimmed V and J ends, which lost 0 bases and 4 bases, there was a span of 15 bases. The CDR3 extends over 16 amino acids. The germline gives CDR1 LGHNA, CDR2 YSLEER. The CDR3 sequence is CASSQDGMVGGYGYTF. Written as DNA, the CDR3 is TGCGCCAGCAGCCAAGATGGAATGGTGGGGGGCTATGGCTACACCTTC.

The chain employs TRBV19 and TRBJ1-5; D is undetermined. CDR3 length: 15 residues. Germline CDR1 and CDR2: LNHDA and SQIVND (reference sequence). V lost 3 bases and J 2 bases, leaving 11 bases between the germline ends. The CDR3 sequence: CASSIQVGRNQPQHF. In DNA form, the CDR3 reads TGTGCCAGTAGTATTCAGGTCGGACGCAATCAGCCCCAGCATTTT.

Concerning this clone: A junction boundary mismatches the germline segment, possibly from a read error. The V and J genes are TRBV2 and TRBJ1-4; D possibly corresponds to TRBD1 (5 bases). The V gene's germline CDR1 is SNHLY and CDR2 FYNNEI. The CDR3 covers 11 residues. CDR3 sequence reads: CASRGGGSESF. CDR3 nucleotide sequence: TGTGCCAGCAGGGGGGGTGGCTCCGAGTCTTTT.

The chain employs TRBV11-1 and TRBJ2-1; no clear D. The CDR3 covers 15 residues. Germline V gives CDR1 SGHAT, CDR2 FQDESV (reference sequence). Trimming removed 1 base at V and 6 bases at J, with 13 bases between. CDR3 sequence reads: CASSLGVGGVNEQFF. The CDR3 DNA follows: TGTGCCAGCAGCTTAGGCGTCGGCGGAGTCAATGAGCAGTTCTTC.

This chain joins TRBV5-6 and TRBJ1-5; unclear D gene. This CDR3 comprises 15 residues. CDR1 is SGHDT and CDR2 is YYEEEE in the germline V gene. The ends were cut back, 4 bases at V and 3 bases at J, with 14 bases in the middle. The CDR3 reads CASSPVHSLNQPQHF. In DNA form, the CDR3 reads TGTGCCAGCAGCCCTGTCCACAGCCTCAATCAGCCCCAGCATTTT.